This entry is about one T cell receptor beta chain. The data derive from a study of shared clonotypes between healthy human individuals. Genomic DNA of every subset was divided equally among multiple immunoSEQ plates. Sequencing was performed on unsorted PBMC DNA using ten immunoSEQ deep assay plates. TCRdb's copy holds only in-frame clones and misses some; the assay was immunoSEQ multiplex PCR. The table lists roughly 500,000 clones, 76% of them singletons, with about an eighth in the top ten. From germline, CDR1 is KGHSH and CDR2 LQKENI. The V gene lost 3 bases and the J gene lost 4 bases, with 22 bases spanning the gap. The CDR3 consists of 18 residues.

Sequencing was carried out using PBMCs. The chain carries TRBV18 and TRBJ2-1; D gene uncertain. This clonotype originated in a woman in her thirties or forties in good health. Some clones in this sample may be carry-over from other donors' samples. As DNA, the CDR3 is TGTGCCAGCTCACCCCCACCGGGCCTAGGCTTCAAGTACAATGAGCAGTTCTTC. It translates to CASSPPPGLGFKYNEQFF. Using reference TRBV18 and TRBJ2-1 for the parts outside the CDR3, the full variable domain is NAGVMQNPRHLVRRRGQEARLRCSPMKGHSHVYWYRQLPEEGLKFMVYLQKENIIDESGMPKERFSAEFPKEGPSILRIQQVVRGDSAAYFCASSPPPGLGFKYNEQFFGPGTRLTVL.